This T cell receptor beta chain derives from a study of CD8 T cells in Susac syndrome. The diagnostic criteria for definite or probable disease, as recently defined, were met by the patients with Susac syndrome. FACS was used to enrich TEMRA cells, whereas the CD8+ and CD4+ T cells were obtained by negative isolation. The CDR3 has 16 amino acids. The ends lost 2 bases at V and 1 base at J; junction bases unmatched: 4. Per germline, CDR1 SGHRS and CDR2 YFSETQ. When the RNA was reverse transcribed, random hexamers were used with an input of roughly 0.5 to 1 ug. TCRdb reprocessed the immunoSEQ multiplex PCR reads with MiXCR, giving one entry per CDR3 protein. The repertoire has some 210,000 distinct CDR3 sequences, over 90% of them found once; the top ten carry around 0.15%.

The chain uses TRBV5-1 and TRBJ2-2, with 8 positions matching TRBD1. The sample consisted of CD4+ T cells from PBMCs. This TCR was sampled from a human donor with Susac syndrome. Written as DNA, the CDR3 is TGCGCCAGCAGCTTCTCCGGGACAGGGAACACCGGGGAGCTGTTTTTT. This codes for CASSFSGTGNTGELFF.